Detailed here is one T cell receptor beta chain. The antigen it binds to is not known. Base quality data are lacking; no much larger clone is found one base away. Library construction relied on PCR. The run used an Illumina HiSeq 2500. To reduce PCR and sequencing biases, unique molecular identifiers were incorporated into the TCR beta cDNA libraries. Every 1 to 10 million input T cells yielded roughly 500,000 cDNA molecules, meaning each molecule approximated one T cell. Patient libraries were prepared and sequenced with the same protocol used for the earlier healthy control dataset. Within a given batch, samples were prepared together, multiplexed and sequenced on the same HiSeq lane. The study's own analysis went as follows. Raw barcoded reads were processed with MIGEC, and single-read molecular identifier groups were discarded before consensus assembly and CDR3 extraction. VDJtools was used for post-analysis of the clonotype tables, with diversity normalized by down-sampling every dataset to the smallest sample size. In repertoire overlap clustering, CDR3 amino acid sequences, but not nucleotide sequences, were matched to correct batch-related cross-sample contamination. Through fastp at Q25 and MiXCR, TCRdb rebuilt clones from the public reads, retaining in-frame beta chains. Identical CDR3 protein sequences are pooled into one entry, listed with their most common genes and DNA. For this entry, the V and J calls and clone size follow TCRdb and not the study's own pipeline. In this sample the table shows 820,000 or so distinct CDR3 sequences, roughly 50% of which occur a single time. Under 6% of the sample goes to the ten largest clones.

The data stem from a study of post-analysis software for immune sequencing data (dated by TCRdb to between 2014 and 2016). Regarding the study in general: Disease courses on record covered relapsing-remitting, secondary progressive and progressive-relapsing multiple sclerosis, though some patients had no subtype annotation. Patient repertoires were compared against over ten previously published healthy control repertoires from donors aged roughly 6 to 25 years. A subset of samples was prepared in parallel using single-end sample barcoding, then pooled and co-amplified after Illumina adapter ligation.

To demonstrate the VDJtools post-analysis software, the study profiled TCR beta repertoires from the peripheral blood of 13 young patients with multiple sclerosis. Multiple sclerosis patients were children and adolescents aged roughly 6 to 15 years. V gives up 2 bases and J gives up 2 bases, and the segment between their germline ends measures 10 bases. Reading from cysteine to phenylalanine, the CDR3 counts 14 amino acids. Left in the record is the CDR3 DNA by itself, 42 bases read in frame from the first base. The germline V gene (reference sequence) sets CDR1 to SEHNR and CDR2 to FQNEAQ. Points the paper makes about the study in general: Significantly higher frequencies in patients than in controls were found for about five TRBV segments, including TRBV5-6, TRBV5-1 and TRBV20-1. Significantly lower normalized Chao1 diversity was found in multiple sclerosis patients than in controls, suggesting substantial peripheral T-cell clonal expansion. The control group was slightly older than the multiple sclerosis patient group. Direct clustering with F measure revealed strong co-clustering of samples prepared in the same batch, which led to a batch-effect correction.

The sample taken for sequencing was blood. This TCR was sampled from a girl aged 10-17 years with multiple sclerosis. The chain was built from TRBV7-9 and TRBJ2-7; possibly the D gene is TRBD2, per 5 matching bases. The CDR3: CASSLLGEPYEQYF. The DNA sequence is as follows: TGTGCCAGCAGCTTATTGGGAGAACCCTACGAGCAGTACTTC. With the rest looked up from the reference TRBV7-9 and TRBJ2-7 genes rather than sequenced, the full variable domain is DTGVSQNPRHKITKRGQNVTFRCDPISEHNRLYWYRQTLGQGPEFLTYFQNEAQLEKSRLLSDRFSAERPKGSFSTLEIQRTEQGDSAMYLCASSLLGEPYEQYFGPGTRLTVT.